This T cell receptor beta chain was observed in a study of blood T cell repertoires in COVID-19 (TCRdb year 2020). In the study overall: Collaborator samples came from the United States, Italy and Spain and covered acute and convalescent phases of COVID-19. Where HLA class I and class II types were available, the types were taken from metadata supplied by the sample provider, not from assay-based typing. Deeply sampled blood TCRbeta repertoires from subjects exposed to, actively infected with, or recovered from COVID-19 were included in the dataset. The prospective study material was composed of cDNA or gDNA derived from T cells, B-cell-depleted T cells, or PBMCs. The repertoires were released in a freely available public database meant as a resource for research on the immune response to SARS-CoV-2. Nearly every sample came with metadata listing a de-identified subject ID, COVID-19 status, age in years and sex. Samples came from the ongoing ImmuneRACE study (first 160 participants) plus 1,254 subjects from 6 global collaborators. The paper's findings and limits, for the study overall: The amount of clinical and demographic metadata varied by source and participant and was provided uncurated.

The immunoSEQ Assay, a bias-controlled multiplex PCR, was used to amplify TCRbeta CDR3 regions from genomic DNA. In the authors' own workflow: The number of nucleated cells in each sample was estimated by amplification of reference gene primers within the assay. Sequence reads were collapsed and filtered to measure the absolute abundance of every unique TCRbeta CDR3 rearrangement. Productive Simpson clonality was computed per sample as the square root of Simpson's diversity index over productive rearrangements. TCRdb retrieved this table from immuneACCESS and kept in-frame rearrangements only. Not all clones are present; in checked studies, unresolved V genes account for under half, and no reason is known for the remainder. V and J calls and clone size follow that table, whereas D and trimming were derived from the DNA. The sample includes 450,000 or so clones, with roughly 90% observed a single time. The top ten hold 0.7% to 0.85% of the sample.

V was cut back by 2 bases and J by 4 bases, leaving a gap of 11 bases between them. Its CDR3 holds 14 amino acids, cysteine through phenylalanine. Only CDR3 DNA is held: 42 bases, read in frame from base 1. In the germline V gene, CDR1 corresponds to SNHLY and CDR2 to FYNNEI. One collaborating source in Seattle enrolled patients while the patients were actively infected and followed the patients over time throughout the course of disease. Each collaborating institution followed its own protocols to collect whole blood in K2EDTA tubes. For TCRbeta analysis, collaborators shipped samples as frozen whole blood, isolated PBMCs, or DNA extracted from either of those sample types. Note on this clone: Its specific antigen is unknown. There are no base qualities to consult, and no much larger clone falls within one base.

The rearrangement joined TRBV2 to TRBJ1-1, and possibly TRBD1, on 5 matching bases. Sequencing used peripheral blood. This sequence was found in a man aged 18 to 29 with COVID-19, enrolled during active disease. The CDR3 protein is CASSEKGFGTEAFF. The DNA sequence is given as TGTGCCAGCAGTGAAAAGGGGTTCGGCACTGAAGCTTTCTTT.